This entry is about one T cell receptor beta chain. Original methodology: Scientists estimated how many nucleated cells there were by amplifying reference gene primers. Only in-frame clones appear in the TCRdb table, and some are missing; sequencing was by immunoSEQ multiplex PCR. That table is the source of V, J and clone size, and D and trimming were worked out from the DNA. The data show roughly 30,000 clones, 75% to 85% seen once. The data were taken from a study of blood T cell repertoires in COVID-19. Across the whole study: The study drew acute and convalescent COVID-19 samples from the United States, Italy and Spain. PBMCs, B-cell-depleted T cells, or T cells provided the cDNA or gDNA that made up the material.

The germline V gene encodes CDR1 MGHDK and CDR2 SYGVNS. CDR3 length: 17 residues. Trimming left V 3 bases short and J 0 bases short, with 15 bases between. V and J are TRBV25-1 and TRBJ1-3, with a weak D call TRBD1 (5 bases). The specimen was peripheral blood. This TCR was sampled from a human donor in a cohort sampled during active COVID-19. DNA for the CDR3: TGTGCCAGCAGTGATCCTCAGGGAACACGCTCTGGAAACACCATATATTTT. Encoded protein: CASSDPQGTRSGNTIYF.